This TCR beta chain comes out of a study of blood T cell repertoires in COVID-19. About the research overall: The analysed material was cDNA or gDNA that came from T cells, B-cell-depleted T cells, or PBMCs.

Original processing notes: Amplification from reference gene primers served as the basis for estimated nucleated cell counts. Some clones are missing from TCRdb's copy, which holds only in-frame ones; the method was immunoSEQ multiplex PCR. The DNA was the basis for D and trimming; V, J and clone size are from that table. This repertoire shows about 150,000 clones, around 80% found once; its top ten account for approximately 6%. The CDR3 is made up of 14 amino acids. Deletions cut 5 bases from V and 8 bases from J, with 16 bases between. CDR1 SGHTA and CDR2 FQGNSA come from the germline V gene. In terms of age and location, participants ranged from about 18 to 100 years and lived in about two dozen US areas. The study counted Cohort 3 donors as recovered given two negative PCRs, clearance, or symptom resolution.

The clonotype comes from a woman aged 45-65 years who had recovered from COVID-19. Sequencing was carried out using PBMCs or T cells enriched from blood (not recorded which). The chain employs TRBV7-2 and TRBJ2-1; D may be TRBD1 (6 bases). CDR3 coding DNA: TGTGCCAGCAGCCACCGTAGGGGGTACCATGAGCAGTTCTTC. Translated: CASSHRRGYHEQFF.